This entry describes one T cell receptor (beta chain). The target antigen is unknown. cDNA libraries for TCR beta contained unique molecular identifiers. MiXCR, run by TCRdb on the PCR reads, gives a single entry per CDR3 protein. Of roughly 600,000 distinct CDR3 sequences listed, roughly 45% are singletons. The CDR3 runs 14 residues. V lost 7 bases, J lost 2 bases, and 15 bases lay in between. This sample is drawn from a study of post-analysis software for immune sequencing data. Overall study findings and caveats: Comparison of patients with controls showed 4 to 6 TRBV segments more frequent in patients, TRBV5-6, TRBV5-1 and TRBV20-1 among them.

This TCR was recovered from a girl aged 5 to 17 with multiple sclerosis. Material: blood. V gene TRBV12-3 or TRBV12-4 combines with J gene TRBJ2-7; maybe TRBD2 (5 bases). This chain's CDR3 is CASNSGGRPYEQYF. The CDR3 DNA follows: TGTGCCAGCAACTCAGGAGGAAGACCCTACGAGCAGTACTTC.